The rows below give T cell receptor beta chains drawn from one sample of a study of blood T cell repertoires in COVID-19. Data came from immunoSEQ multiplex PCR; TCRdb stores just in-frame clones and leaves some out. The data contain about 210,000 clones, approximately 88% of them singletons. Sequenced material: PBMCs or T cells enriched from blood (not recorded which). These receptors originate from a woman between 40 and 55 years old with acute COVID-19. Both conserved end residues are part of each CDR3. A D gene is named only where the DNA matches it firmly. Only part of the rows carry a size: once, few, many, or a class if the clone is expanded.

NA	TRBV19	NA	TRBJ1-2	TGTGCCAGTAGTATCGGTCAGGGGACGGCTTATGGCTACACCTTC	CASSIGQGTAYGYTF
NA	TRBV9	NA	TRBJ2-2	TGTGCCAGCAGTCCCGACAGGATTTCACCCGGGGAGCTGTTTTTT	CASSPDRISPGELFF
NA	TRBV5-1	NA	TRBJ2-1	TGCGCCAGCAAGGGACTGCCACAGTTCGATGAGCAGTTCTTC	CASKGLPQFDEQFF
NA	TRBV5-1	NA	TRBJ2-7	TGCGCCAGCAGCTTGGAAATGCCGAGGAACTACGAGCAGTACTTC	CASSLEMPRNYEQYF
NA	TRBV5-8	NA	TRBJ2-1	TGTGCCAGCAGATCACCTCAGACGGGATTCTATGAGCAGTTCTTC	CASRSPQTGFYEQFF
NA	TRBV5-1	NA	TRBJ2-5	TGCGCCAGCAGCTCGGGTTTCTCAATGGACTACCAAGAGACCCAGTACTTC	CASSSGFSMDYQETQYF
NA	TRBV4-1	NA	TRBJ1-1	TGCGCCAGCAGAAGAGAGGAAGGTGGGACTGAAGCTTTCTTT	CASRREEGGTEAFF
NA	TRBV7-2	NA	TRBJ1-3	TGTGCCAGCAGCCCCTTGGGAAACACCATATATTTT	CASSPLGNTIYF
TRBD1	TRBV25-1	once	TRBJ2-3	TGTGCCAGCAGTGAATATACGGCGACAGGGACACGGACAGATACGCAGTATTTT	CASSEYTATGTRTDTQYF
TRBD1	TRBV6-5	NA	TRBJ1-1	TGTGCCAGCCGGACAGGCGGCACGATTCGGGCGATTTGGTTCTTT	CASRTGGTIRAIWFF
NA	TRBV7-8	NA	TRBJ1-2	TGTGCCAGCAGCTTCGAGGCGGGCAGTTCACACTATGGCTACACCTTC	CASSFEAGSSHYGYTF
TRBD1	TRBV5-1	NA	TRBJ1-4	TGCGCCAGCAGCCCGTGGACAGGGGGCGAGGAAAAACTGTTTTTT	CASSPWTGGEEKLFF
TRBD2	TRBV7-2	NA	TRBJ2-1	TGTGCCAGCAGCTTAGCCCTTTTGGAGCGGGGCAATGAGCAGTTCTTC	CASSLALLERGNEQFF
TRBD1	TRBV2	NA	TRBJ2-2	TGTGCCAGCAGTAGCACAGGGGCGAACACCGGGGAGCTGTTTTTT	CASSSTGANTGELFF
NA	TRBV11-2	NA	TRBJ2-5	TGTGCCAGCAGCCGTGGAGTCTCGGAGACCCAGTACTTC	CASSRGVSETQYF
NA	TRBV7-9	NA	TRBJ1-2	TGTGCCAGCAGCTCTGGGGACATGAACTATGGCTACACCTTC	CASSSGDMNYGYTF
TRBD1	TRBV19	NA	TRBJ2-1	TGTGCCAGTAGTATAAGAGGACAGGGGGCCATTAGCTCCTACAATGAGCAGTTCTTC	CASSIRGQGAISSYNEQFF
TRBD1	TRBV4-1	NA	TRBJ1-1	TGCGCCAGCAGCCAAGGGAGCGACAGGGGAGCTTTCTTT	CASSQGSDRGAFF
TRBD1	TRBV7-2	NA	TRBJ1-6	TGTGCCAGCAGCCGGACAGGGGGCCTGCTTTCACCCCTCCACTTT	CASSRTGGLLSPLHF
TRBD1	TRBV5-5	NA	TRBJ1-2	TGTGCCAGCAGCTTGGGGGGACAGGGGACATATGGCTACACCTTC	CASSLGGQGTYGYTF
TRBD2	TRBV5-6	NA	TRBJ2-1	TGTGCCAGCAGCTTGATGAGGAGGACTAGCGGGGCCTACAATGAGCAGTTCTTC	CASSLMRRTSGAYNEQFF
NA	TRBV6-5	NA	TRBJ2-3	TGTGCCAGCAGTTACGGTCGGAGTGTGAGCACAGATACGCAGTATTTT	CASSYGRSVSTDTQYF
TRBD1	TRBV7-8	NA	TRBJ1-3	TGTGCCAGCAGCTTAGAAGGGACAGGGTCTGGAAACACCATATATTTT	CASSLEGTGSGNTIYF
NA	TRBV2	NA	TRBJ1-1	TGTGCCAGCAGTGAAAGAGGTCAGACTACCAACACTGAAGCTTTCTTT	CASSERGQTTNTEAFF
NA	TRBV11-2	NA	TRBJ1-4	TGTGCCAGCAGCCTAAGACCAGGGCTGGTTAGCGAAAAACTGTTTTTT	CASSLRPGLVSEKLFF
NA	TRBV7-6	NA	TRBJ2-1	TGTGCCAGCAGCTCGGGGATATCACGAGGGCGTAATGAGCAGTTCTTC	CASSSGISRGRNEQFF
NA	TRBV18	NA	TRBJ1-2	TGTGCCAGCTCGCAGGGCGATGGCTACACCTTC	CASSQGDGYTF
TRBD2	TRBV9	NA	TRBJ2-1	TGTGCCAGCAGCGAGGGCCAAGCGGGGCTTTACAATGAGCAGTTCTTC	CASSEGQAGLYNEQFF
NA	TRBV5-1	NA	TRBJ2-2	TGCGCCAGCAGGCGGGACGCGGACGGGGAGCTGTTTTTT	CASRRDADGELFF